These 7 T cell receptor beta chains share one sample of origin, sequenced in a study of T-cell reconstitution after alpha-beta-depleted transplantation in children. TCRbeta library preparation incorporated unique molecular identifiers. TCRdb re-called the PCR reads with MiXCR, one entry per CDR3 protein. This table holds 200,000 to 250,000 distinct CDR3 sequences, around 9.6% found once. The input for sequencing was PBMCs from the stem cell graft donor, taken from the stem cell graft. The receptor source for this set is a human donor who donated a stem cell graft to a child with acute lymphoblastic leukemia.

J is TRBJ1-5 and V is TRBV20-1, with D possibly being TRBD1 (5 bases). The CDR3 runs to 14 residues. V was shortened by 2 bases and J by 6 bases, with 14 bases between the two germline ends. Per germline, CDR1 DFQATT and CDR2 SNEGSKA (reference sequence). CDR3 loop: CSARMGGAAQPQHF. The CDR3 region has the DNA TGCAGTGCTAGAATGGGGGGAGCGGCTCAGCCCCAGCATTTT.

This clonotype was detected only a few times. The chain employs TRBV27 and TRBJ1-1; 8 bases are a match to TRBD1. V lost 6 bases and J lost 3; bases outside the gene matches: 3. The length of the CDR3 is 13 residues. Germline V gives CDR1 MNHEY, CDR2 SMNVEV (reference sequence). CDR3 sequence (DNA): TGTGCCAGCAGCCAGGACAGGGACACTGAAGCTTTCTTT. Protein sequence: CASSQDRDTEAFF.

The genes are TRBV7-6 and TRBJ2-1; the match to TRBD2 covers 9 bases. This CDR3 has 16 residues. Trimming removed 0 bases from V and 1 base from J; junction bases left unmatched: 1. In germline, CDR1 is SGHVS, CDR2 FNYEAQ. As DNA, the CDR3 is TGTGCCAGCAGCTTAGCCCTAGCGGGGTCCTACAATGAGCAGTTCTTC. Protein sequence: CASSLALAGSYNEQFF.

This clonotype showed up many times. This chain links TRBV7-8 with TRBJ1-2, with 10 bases identical to TRBD1. Germline values: CDR1 SGHVS, CDR2 FQNEAQ. There are 15 residues in the CDR3. V lost 1 base and J lost 7; bases outside the gene matches: 6. CDR3 sequence (DNA): TGTGCCAGCAGCTTAGACGGGACAGGGGTCAGTGGCTACACCTTC. Its translation is CASSLDGTGVSGYTF.

The chain uses TRBV6-5 and TRBJ1-2; no clear D. V lost 4 bases and J lost 0, with 12 bases in between. CDR3 length equals 15 residues. Germline assignment: CDR1 MNHEY and CDR2 SVGAGI. The CDR3, as DNA: TGTGCCAGCAGTTCCCGGACGGTAGCTAACTATGGCTACACCTTC. Translation gives CASSSRTVANYGYTF.

The chain couples TRBV7-6 to TRBJ1-6, with a weak D call TRBD1 (6 bases). The CDR3 covers 15 residues. V gave up 4 bases and J gave up 8 bases, with 15 bases separating them. In germline, CDR1 is SGHVS, CDR2 FNYEAQ. The CDR3 nucleotides read TGTGCCAGCAGCTACCGGCGGGGGCTGGATTCACCCCTCCACTTT. This codes for CASSYRRGLDSPLHF.

In its sample, this clonotype was seen many times. V usage is TRBV5-5 and J usage is TRBJ2-2, with D hard to call. Germline V gene data show CDR1 as SGHKS and CDR2 as YYEKEE (reference sequence). The CDR3 is 15 amino acids. V lost 2 bases and J 0 bases, leaving 8 bases between the germline ends. The CDR3: CASSLGGTNTGELFF. Here the CDR3 DNA reads TGTGCCAGCAGCTTAGGCGGAACGAACACCGGGGAGCTGTTTTTT.